A selection of T cell receptor beta chains follows, all from one sample in a study of response to subunit inactivated influenza vaccine. TCRdb re-analysed the RT-PCR reads in MiXCR, keeping a single row per CDR3 protein. The table has hundreds of thousands of distinct CDR3 sequences, less than 20% seen once. The sequences come from PBMCs from blood, collected about 5 days after vaccination. Receptors originate from a man aged 45-65 years who received an inactivated influenza vaccine. CDR3s include the opening cysteine and the closing phenylalanine or tryptophan. D genes are given only for firm matches. Clone size is not always given. Where it is, it says once, few, many or a class for expanded clones.

TRBV3-1	NA	once	TRBJ2-7	TGTGCCAGCAGCCAAGGTAGCATGTATCCCGAGCAGTACTTC	CASSQGSMYPEQYF
TRBV7-8	TRBD2	many	TRBJ2-3	TGTGCCAGCAGCAGCCGGACTAGCGCGCCAGATACGCAGTATTTT	CASSSRTSAPDTQYF
TRBV4-3	NA	NA	TRBJ2-3	TGCGCCAGCAGCCAAGATGGTGGAGCGGACGGATATAGCACAGATACGCAGTATTTT	CASSQDGGADGYSTDTQYF
TRBV29-1	TRBD1	many	TRBJ2-1	TGCAGCGTTGTCGGGTCAGGGGGCATACAGTTCTTC	CSVVGSGGIQFF
TRBV7-2	NA	many	TRBJ2-7	TGTGCCAGCAGCTTAGCGAAAAACTACGAGCAGTACTTC	CASSLAKNYEQYF
TRBV10-3	NA	NA	TRBJ2-7	TGTGCCATCAGTGAGAGCATAGGGGGAACCTACGAGCAGTACTTC	CAISESIGGTYEQYF
TRBV28	NA	few	TRBJ1-5	TGTGCCAGCAAATGGGGCAATCAGCCCCAGCATTTT	CASKWGNQPQHF
TRBV3-1	NA	once	TRBJ1-1	TGTGCCAGCAGCCTCCTGAAGTCCTCGGGGGCTTTCTTT	CASSLLKSSGAFF
TRBV4-2	NA	few	TRBJ1-1	TGTGCCAGCAGCCAAGATACGGCAGGGAGGACTGAAGCTTTCTTT	CASSQDTAGRTEAFF
TRBV29-1	TRBD1	few	TRBJ2-5	TGCAGCGTGACCGGACAGGGACCTCAAGAGACCCAGTACTTC	CSVTGQGPQETQYF
TRBV7-6	TRBD1	many	TRBJ2-7	TGTGCCAGCAGCGAGGGGACAGGGGGTCCCTACGAGCAGTACTTC	CASSEGTGGPYEQYF
TRBV29-1	NA	few	TRBJ2-2	TGCAGCGTTGGAACACCCAGGCCTCTGGACACCGGGGAGCTGTTTTTT	CSVGTPRPLDTGELFF
TRBV27	NA	few	TRBJ2-1	TGTGCCAGCAGTAACTACAGGGTTAGTGGGAATGAGCAGTTCTTC	CASSNYRVSGNEQFF
TRBV25-1	TRBD2	NA	TRBJ2-7	TGTGCCAGCCAGGTGGGGCTAGCGGGATACGAGCAGTACTTC	CASQVGLAGYEQYF
TRBV6-9	NA	few	TRBJ2-6	TGTGCCAGCAGTTACCGGGACACGATCTCTGGGGCCAACGTCCTGACTTTC	CASSYRDTISGANVLTF
TRBV4-2	TRBD2	NA	TRBJ2-7	TGTGCCAGCAGCCCCGAGGGCACTAGCGGTACCTACGAGCAGTACTTC	CASSPEGTSGTYEQYF
TRBV27	NA	few	TRBJ1-2	TGTGCCAGCAGGGAGTTTGGCCAGGGTGGTTTCAGTTACACCTTC	CASREFGQGGFSYTF
TRBV15	NA	few	TRBJ1-3	TGTGCCACCAGCAGAGGTGTTGCTGGAAACACCATATATTTT	CATSRGVAGNTIYF
TRBV29-1	NA	many	TRBJ2-3	TGCAGCGTTGTATGGTGGGGTCCCACAGATACGCAGTATTTT	CSVVWWGPTDTQYF
TRBV27	NA	NA	TRBJ2-4	TGTGCCAGCAGTCGGCAGGAGTACGGGAACATTCAGTACTTC	CASSRQEYGNIQYF
TRBV27	TRBD2	few	TRBJ2-3	TGTGCCAGCAGTTTATCGGCGGGAGGGCGAGATACGCAGTATTTT	CASSLSAGGRDTQYF
TRBV7-9	NA	NA	TRBJ2-5	TGTGCCAGCAGCTTAGAGAGCGGATTCCAAGAGACCCAGTACTTC	CASSLESGFQETQYF
TRBV20-1	NA	NA	TRBJ2-7	TGCAGTGCTAGTGGGGACACCTACGAGCAGTACTTC	CSASGDTYEQYF
TRBV10-3	TRBD1	NA	TRBJ2-1	TGTGCCATCAGGGGGACAGGGGGCAATGAGCAGTTCTTC	CAIRGTGGNEQFF
TRBV5-1	NA	NA	TRBJ1-1	TGCGCCAGCAGCTTGGCGGGGGATAGCACTGAAGCTTTCTTT	CASSLAGDSTEAFF
TRBV7-8	TRBD1	NA	TRBJ1-3	TGTGCCAGCAGCTTACAGGGGGCAGGTGGAAACACCATATATTTT	CASSLQGAGGNTIYF
TRBV20-1	TRBD2	NA	TRBJ2-5	TGCAGTGCTGCGGGACTATACCAAGAGACCCAGTACTTC	CSAAGLYQETQYF
TRBV11-2	NA	NA	TRBJ2-7	TGTGCCAGCAGCTTAGTTTTGGCAGAGTTCCCCTACGAGCAGTACTTC	CASSLVLAEFPYEQYF
TRBV6-5	NA	NA	TRBJ2-5	TGTGCCAGCAGTTACTCGAGATCGGGCCAAGAGACCCAGTACTTC	CASSYSRSGQETQYF
TRBV19	TRBD2	once	TRBJ2-7	TGTGCCAGTAGTCTCGGACTAGCGGGGTCGTTCGAGCAGTACTTC	CASSLGLAGSFEQYF
TRBV4-2	NA	NA	TRBJ1-2	TGTGCCAGCAGCCTTGCCTCCAGCCATAACTATGGCTACACCTTC	CASSLASSHNYGYTF
TRBV20-1	NA	few	TRBJ2-4	TGCAGTGCTAGAGATCAAGGGGATGGGGAGTACTTC	CSARDQGDGEYF
TRBV4-3	NA	NA	TRBJ2-1	TGCGCCAGCAGCCAAGAGGTCCGACGGAACTACAATGAGCAGTTCTTC	CASSQEVRRNYNEQFF
TRBV19	NA	once	TRBJ1-1	TGTGCCAGTAGTATCGGAGGGGAATGGTACACTGAAGCTTTCTTT	CASSIGGEWYTEAFF
TRBV20-1	NA	NA	TRBJ2-7	TGCAGTGCTAGGGGACCGAGCTACGAGCAGTACTTC	CSARGPSYEQYF
TRBV4-3	TRBD1	NA	TRBJ1-1	TGCGCCAGCAGCCACCACAGGGGAACTGAAGCTTTCTTT	CASSHHRGTEAFF
TRBV20-1	NA	NA	TRBJ1-1	TGCAGTGCTAGAGATCTCTCCTCGACCAACGGGACTGAAGCTTTCTTT	CSARDLSSTNGTEAFF
TRBV7-2	NA	few	TRBJ1-3	TGTGCCAGCAGCCCCTTGGGACGGCTCTCTGGAAACACCATATATTTT	CASSPLGRLSGNTIYF
TRBV7-9	TRBD1	NA	TRBJ2-5	TGTGCCAGCAGCTCGTACAGGGGGGCCGAGGAGACCCAGTACTTC	CASSSYRGAEETQYF